This T cell receptor beta chain is from a study of T cell responses to AZD1222 COVID-19 vaccine. Method: immunoSEQ multiplex PCR; TCRdb's copy keeps in-frame clones and lacks some. The sample yields 100,000 to 150,000 clones, 80% to 95% seen once. The CDR3 is made up of 18 amino acids. V was pared by 2 bases and J by 0 bases, with 19 bases between. From germline, CDR1 is MNHEY and CDR2 SVGEGT. The sample in question was peripheral blood, obtained on day 0 of MenACWY control vaccination. The V call is TRBV6-2 or TRBV6-3, the J call TRBJ1-1; D may be TRBD1 (6 bases). The receptor's source is an adult in good health. The CDR3 sequence: CASSYPSGGQSMNTEAFF. CDR3 DNA sequence: TGTGCCAGCAGTTACCCTAGTGGGGGGCAGAGCATGAACACTGAAGCTTTCTTT.